A selection of T cell receptor beta chains follows, all from one sample in a study of CD8+CD57+ T cells in acquired aplastic anemia. Each CDR3 protein gets one entry after TCRdb re-called the reads with MiXCR. This table holds some 210,000 distinct CDR3 sequences, around 60% found once. The sample was sorted CD4+, CD8+, or CD8+CD57+ T cells (not recorded which) from PBMCs. Receptors were obtained from a human donor in good health. CDR3s include the opening cysteine and the closing phenylalanine or tryptophan. The D gene is left open where the match is weak. Clone size is given for some rows only: seen once, a few or many times, or a class if the clone is expanded.

j_gene: TRBJ2-7
abundance: few
v_gene: TRBV7-8
d_gene: .
CDR3nt: TGCGCCAGCAAGCAGAGTACTACGTCCTACGAGCAGTACTTC
CDR3aa: CASKQSTTSYEQYF

j_gene: TRBJ2-7
abundance: .
v_gene: TRBV6-1
d_gene: .
CDR3nt: TGTGCCAGCAGTTTCGGCCAGGGAAGCTCCGAGCAGTACTTC
CDR3aa: CASSFGQGSSEQYF

j_gene: TRBJ2-1
abundance: .
v_gene: TRBV19
d_gene: .
CDR3nt: TGTGCCAGTAGCTTAGCGGAGGGCAATGAGCAGTTCTTC
CDR3aa: CASSLAEGNEQFF

j_gene: TRBJ2-2
abundance: .
v_gene: TRBV20-1
d_gene: .
CDR3nt: TGCAGTGCCGCCACGAGGAACACCGGGGAGCTGTTTTTT
CDR3aa: CSAATRNTGELFF

j_gene: TRBJ1-5
abundance: .
v_gene: TRBV6-4
d_gene: .
CDR3nt: TGTGCCAGCAGTGTGGAGGCAGGAAACAATCAGCCCCAGCATTTT
CDR3aa: CASSVEAGNNQPQHF

j_gene: TRBJ2-3
abundance: many
v_gene: TRBV10-3
d_gene: TRBD2
CDR3nt: TGTGCCATCAGTGGGCCGGGACTAGCGAACACAGATACGCAGTATTTT
CDR3aa: CAISGPGLANTDTQYF

j_gene: TRBJ1-1
abundance: many
v_gene: TRBV5-4
d_gene: .
CDR3nt: TGTGCCAGCAGCTTATCCGGGGCTGAAGCTTTCTTT
CDR3aa: CASSLSGAEAFF

j_gene: TRBJ1-4
abundance: once
v_gene: TRBV20-1
d_gene: TRBD1
CDR3nt: TGCAGTGCTAGAGACCCCGGGACAGGGGGCGGTGAAAAACTGTTTTTT
CDR3aa: CSARDPGTGGGEKLFF

j_gene: TRBJ2-5
abundance: few
v_gene: TRBV7-2
d_gene: .
CDR3nt: TGTGCCAGCAGCTCTAGGGCTGAAGAGACCCAGTACTTC
CDR3aa: CASSSRAEETQYF

j_gene: TRBJ1-6
abundance: many
v_gene: TRBV7-3
d_gene: TRBD1
CDR3nt: TGTGCCAGCAGCTTAACGGGGACAGGGGGCCTTACACCCCTCCACTTT
CDR3aa: CASSLTGTGGLTPLHF

j_gene: TRBJ1-3
abundance: many
v_gene: TRBV5-4
d_gene: TRBD1
CDR3nt: TGTGCCAGCAGTTCTACGACAGGGGGCCTAGACACCATATATTTT
CDR3aa: CASSSTTGGLDTIYF

j_gene: TRBJ1-2
abundance: .
v_gene: TRBV5-1
d_gene: .
CDR3nt: TGTGCCAGCAGCTCCGCCGGGGCAGTCTATGGCTACACCTTC
CDR3aa: CASSSAGAVYGYTF

j_gene: TRBJ2-1
abundance: few
v_gene: TRBV6-1
d_gene: TRBD2
CDR3nt: TGTGCCAGCAGTGAAGACCGCGGGGGGTGGTACAATGAGCAGTTCTTC
CDR3aa: CASSEDRGGWYNEQFF

j_gene: TRBJ1-4
abundance: few
v_gene: TRBV6-1
d_gene: .
CDR3nt: TGTGCCAGCAGTGCCTACAGGGCCCTTAGCCCCAATGAAAAACTGTTTTTT
CDR3aa: CASSAYRALSPNEKLFF

j_gene: TRBJ2-5
abundance: .
v_gene: TRBV5-4
d_gene: TRBD2
CDR3nt: TGTGCCAGCAGCGGAATCCATGGACTAGCGGGGGGAGTGGAGACCCAGTACTTC
CDR3aa: CASSGIHGLAGGVETQYF

j_gene: TRBJ2-5
abundance: many
v_gene: TRBV6-6
d_gene: .
CDR3nt: TGTGCCAGCACCTACGGGTTGGGCAATATCGTGGCCCAGTACTTC
CDR3aa: CASTYGLGNIVAQYF